The T cell receptor (beta chain) described here comes from a study of OX40 agonist ivuxolimab in advanced cancers. Study-wide results and caveats: Partial responders dosed at 0.1-3.0 mg/kg displayed clonal expansion ranking among the lowest. The work left the antigen specificity of expanded peripheral T cells undetermined.

Assay used: immunoSEQ multiplex PCR; TCRdb lists only in-frame clones, some missing. The repertoire holds about 58,000 clones, approximately 75% seen once, with 0.75% in the top ten. This clone was seen only once. Its antigen is unknown. The CDR3 covers 14 residues. Germline CDR1 is MNHEY and CDR2 is SMNVEV (reference sequence). The V and J ends lost 6 bases and 4 bases, in that order; junction bases with no gene match: 3. The origin of this receptor is an adult with an advanced solid tumor such as melanoma, head and neck, liver or kidney cancer. Sequenced here: CD4+ or CD8+ T cells sorted from blood, sampled in a trial of the OX40 agonist ivuxolimab. V usage is TRBV27 and J usage is TRBJ2-1; 10 nucleotides line up with TRBD2. The CDR3 nucleotides are TGTGCCAGCAGAAAGCGGGGGGGATACAATGAGCAGTTCTTC. It yields the protein CASRKRGGYNEQFF.